This T cell receptor beta chain was sequenced in a study of blood T cell repertoires in COVID-19. Whole-study context: Sample material is recorded as cDNA or gDNA derived from T cells, B-cell-depleted T cells, or PBMCs.

The germline V and J ends were trimmed by 1 base and 7 bases, with 11 bases remaining between them. The CDR3 extends over 15 amino acids. Germline CDR1 is SGHVS and CDR2 is FQNEAQ. The sample holds a few counts of this clone. TCRdb keeps only in-frame clones here, not all; method: immunoSEQ multiplex PCR. There are 150,000 to 200,000 clones in the sample; 89% occur only once, and about 0.8% lies in the top ten. The sample taken for sequencing was PBMCs or T cells enriched from blood (not recorded which). This clonotype was obtained from a woman in her late teens or twenties who had recovered from COVID-19. The V call is TRBV7-8, the J call TRBJ1-6; no definite D call. DNA of the CDR3: TGTGCCAGCAGCTTAGGGGGAGGGTTAAATTCACCCCTCCACTTT. This sequence encodes CASSLGGGLNSPLHF.